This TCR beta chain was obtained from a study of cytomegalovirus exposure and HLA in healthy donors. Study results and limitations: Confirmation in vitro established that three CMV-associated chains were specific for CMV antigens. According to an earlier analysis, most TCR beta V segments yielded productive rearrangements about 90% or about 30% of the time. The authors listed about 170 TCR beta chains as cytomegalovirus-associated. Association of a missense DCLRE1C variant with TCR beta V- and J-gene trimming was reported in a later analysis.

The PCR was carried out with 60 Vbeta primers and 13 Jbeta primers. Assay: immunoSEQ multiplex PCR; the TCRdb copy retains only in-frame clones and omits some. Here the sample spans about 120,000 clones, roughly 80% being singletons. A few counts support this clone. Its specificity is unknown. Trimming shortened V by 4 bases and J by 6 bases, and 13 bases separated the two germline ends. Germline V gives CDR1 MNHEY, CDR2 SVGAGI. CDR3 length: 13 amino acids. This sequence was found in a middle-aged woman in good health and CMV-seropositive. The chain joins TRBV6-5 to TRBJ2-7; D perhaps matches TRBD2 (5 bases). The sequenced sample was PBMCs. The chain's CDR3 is CASSFGLSREQYF. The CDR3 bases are TGTGCCAGCAGTTTTGGACTGTCCCGCGAGCAGTACTTC.